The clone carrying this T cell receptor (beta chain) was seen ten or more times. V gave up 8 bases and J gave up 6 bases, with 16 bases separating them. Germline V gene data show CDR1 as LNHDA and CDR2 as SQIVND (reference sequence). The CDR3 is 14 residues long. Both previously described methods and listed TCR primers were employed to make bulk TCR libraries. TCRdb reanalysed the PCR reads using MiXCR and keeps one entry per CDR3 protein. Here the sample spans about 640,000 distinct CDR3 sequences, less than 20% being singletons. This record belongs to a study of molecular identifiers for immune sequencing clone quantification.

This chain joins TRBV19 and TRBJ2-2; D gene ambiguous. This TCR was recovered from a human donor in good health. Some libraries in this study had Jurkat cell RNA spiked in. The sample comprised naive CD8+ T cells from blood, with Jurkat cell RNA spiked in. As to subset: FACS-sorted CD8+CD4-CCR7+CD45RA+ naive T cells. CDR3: CASFRPLGAGELFF. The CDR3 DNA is TGTGCCAGTTTTCGGCCTTTAGGAGCCGGGGAGCTGTTTTTT.